What follows are 5 T cell receptor beta chains derived from one specimen sequenced in a study of shared clonotypes between healthy human individuals. Sequencing used immunoSEQ multiplex PCR; TCRdb keeps in-frame clones, though not all of them. The repertoire consists of about 2.1 million clones, with 93% occurring once and the leading ten covering approximately 1.6%. Terminally differentiated effector memory CD45RA+ cells were excluded from the naive CD8 cells, which were CD45RO-negative and positively selected for CCR7. The sequencing sample was made of naive CD8+ T cells from PBMCs. These receptors were obtained from a man aged 18-30 years in good health. Some clones in this sample may be carry-over from other donors' samples.

This clone showed up just once. The V gene is TRBV11-2, the J gene TRBJ2-7; 7 bases line up with TRBD2. Germline values: CDR1 SGHAT, CDR2 FQNNGV. CDR3 size: 14 residues. The ends lost 4 bases at V and 3 bases at J; junction bases unmatched: 6. DNA for the CDR3: TGTGCCAGCAGCTCCGGGACTACGAGCTACGAGCAGTACTTC. As protein: CASSSGTTSYEQYF.

The chain combines TRBV15 with TRBJ2-7; D possibly corresponds to TRBD1 (5 bases). CDR1 and CDR2 (germline): LNHNV, YYDKDF (reference sequence). The CDR3 consists of 16 residues. V lost 5 bases, J lost 0 bases, and 17 bases lay in between. DNA of the CDR3: TGTGCCACCAGCCCTCCCAAGACAGAGTACTCCTACGAGCAGTACTTC. Protein: CATSPPKTEYSYEQYF.

The genes are TRBV7-7 and TRBJ2-3; D gene uncertain. CDR3 length equals 14 residues. Germline loops: CDR1 SSHAT, CDR2 FNYEAQ (reference sequence). The V end lost 5 bases, the J end lost 2 bases, and 11 bases lay between the germline ends. Here the CDR3 DNA reads TGTGCCAGCAGCCGACTCGGGCCCACAGATACGCAGTATTTT. It specifies CASSRLGPTDTQYF.

The chain is built from TRBV5-4 and TRBJ2-2, with TRBD2 matching 9 bases. V was pared by 2 bases and J by 4 bases, with 6 bases of the junction left unmatched. The CDR3 has 16 residues. Germline V gene data show CDR1 as SGHNT and CDR2 as YYREEE (reference sequence). In nucleotides, the CDR3 is TGTGCCAGCAGCTTAAAGCGGGAGGTCTTCACCGGGGAGCTGTTTTTT. It yields the protein CASSLKREVFTGELFF. The full variable domain, completed using reference TRBV5-4 and TRBJ2-2, is ETGVTQSPTHLIKTRGQQVTLRCSSQSGHNTVSWYQQALGQGPQFIFQYYREEENGRGNFPPRFSGLQFPNYSSELNVNALELDDSALYLCASSLKREVFTGELFFGEGSRLTVL.

The V call is TRBV2, the J call TRBJ2-1; 11 bases map to TRBD2. V shed 6 bases, J shed 6 bases, and the junction held 13 bases outside the gene matches. The CDR3 loop spans 17 amino acids. Germline V gene data show CDR1 as SNHLY and CDR2 as FYNNEI. The CDR3 nucleotides are TGTGCCAGCAGGATAGCGGGAGGGCCAACCTACGGCAATGAGCAGTTCTTC. Its protein product is CASRIAGGPTYGNEQFF. The full variable domain, its missing parts supplied by reference TRBV2 and TRBJ2-1, is EPEVTQTPSHQVTQMGQEVILRCVPISNHLYFYWYRQILGQKVEFLVSFYNNEISEKSEIFDDQFSVERPDGSNFTLKIRSTKLEDSAMYFCASRIAGGPTYGNEQFFGPGTRLTVL.